This T cell receptor beta chain was found in a study of T cell repertoires in cytomegalovirus infection. V gave up 6 bases and J gave up 8 bases; unmatched junction bases: 12. This CDR3 has 15 amino acids. This clonotype was observed a few times. Antigen unknown. Each CDR3 protein is one row after TCRdb ran MiXCR on the reads. The table shows fewer than 900,000 distinct CDR3 sequences, with roughly 28% occurring only once. The source was cultured CD8+ T cells from PBMCs, collected from culture after CMV antigen stimulation. The TCR was taken from a human donor in good health (CMV status not recorded). Some clones in this sample may be carry-over from other donors' samples. This chain links TRBV12-3 or TRBV12-4 with TRBJ2-1, with 8 bases aligning to TRBD1. The CDR3, as DNA: TGTGCCAGCAGCCCCTTAGGACAGGGATTTGATGAGCAGTTCTTC. Translation: CASSPLGQGFDEQFF.